Listed below are T cell receptor beta chains from one sample, sequenced in a study of control samples from healthy donors and cancer patients. TCRdb keeps only in-frame clones here, not all; method: immunoSEQ multiplex PCR. The table lists some 74,000 clones, around 80% of them singletons. Sequencing was carried out using blood. The receptors derive from a man between 60 and 75 years old in good health. The CDR3 runs from the conserved cysteine through the conserved F or W. A D gene is named only where the DNA matches it firmly. For some rows the clone size is stated as once, few or many, or as a class when expanded; others skip it.

V: TRBV7-2
D: .
J: TRBJ1-5
size: .
CDR3: CASSQGGVAGQPQHF
DNA: TGTGCCAGCAGCCAAGGGGGGGTGGCGGGGCAGCCCCAGCATTTT

V: TRBV7-2
D: .
J: TRBJ2-7
size: few
CDR3: CASSFPPGPEQYF
DNA: TGTGCCAGCAGCTTTCCCCCCGGACCCGAGCAGTACTTC

V: TRBV4-1
D: TRBD1
J: TRBJ1-5
size: .
CDR3: CASSQEAGQTSLYSNQPQHF
DNA: TGCGCCAGCAGCCAAGAGGCGGGACAGACATCTCTTTATAGCAATCAGCCCCAGCATTTT

V: TRBV28
D: TRBD2
J: TRBJ2-1
size: .
CDR3: CASSFFPPTSGRANEQFF
DNA: TGTGCCAGCAGTTTTTTTCCCCCGACTAGCGGGAGGGCCAATGAGCAGTTCTTC

V: TRBV6-1
D: TRBD2
J: TRBJ2-5
size: .
CDR3: CASSDLREGLAGARETQYF
DNA: TGTGCCAGCAGTGACCTAAGGGAGGGACTAGCGGGAGCGCGAGAGACCCAGTACTTC

V: TRBV6-6
D: .
J: TRBJ2-3
size: .
CDR3: CASRIQGRSDTQYF
DNA: TGTGCCAGCAGGATACAGGGACGTTCAGATACGCAGTATTTT

V: TRBV28
D: .
J: TRBJ2-7
size: .
CDR3: CASEGYEQYF
DNA: TGTGCCAGTGAGGGCTACGAGCAGTACTTC

V: TRBV30
D: .
J: TRBJ1-6
size: .
CDR3: CAWSGGQINSPLHF
DNA: TGTGCCTGGAGTGGAGGACAGATAAATTCACCCCTCCACTTT

V: TRBV18
D: TRBD1
J: TRBJ1-1
size: .
CDR3: CASSQHPGTVNTEAFF
DNA: TGTGCCAGCTCACAACATCCCGGGACAGTGAACACTGAAGCTTTCTTT

V: TRBV7-8
D: .
J: TRBJ1-1
size: .
CDR3: CASSQTLGTEAFF
DNA: TGTGCCAGCAGCCAAACTCTAGGCACTGAAGCTTTCTTT

V: TRBV13
D: .
J: TRBJ2-7
size: .
CDR3: CASSLEDEQYF
DNA: TGTGCCAGCAGCTTAGAGGACGAGCAGTACTTC

V: TRBV18
D: TRBD1
J: TRBJ2-5
size: .
CDR3: CASSPRQGETQYF
DNA: TGTGCCAGCTCACCGAGACAGGGGGAGACCCAGTACTTC

V: TRBV10-3
D: .
J: TRBJ1-5
size: .
CDR3: CAISEGSNQPQHF
DNA: TGTGCCATCAGTGAAGGCAGTAATCAGCCCCAGCATTTT

V: TRBV5-1
D: .
J: TRBJ2-3
size: .
CDR3: CASSPSTDTQYF
DNA: TGCGCCAGCAGCCCAAGCACAGATACGCAGTATTTT

V: TRBV6-5
D: .
J: TRBJ2-7
size: .
CDR3: CASNNRGEQYF
DNA: TGTGCCAGCAACAATAGGGGGGAGCAGTACTTC

V: TRBV19
D: TRBD1
J: TRBJ1-4
size: .
CDR3: CASRPGQGADEKLFF
DNA: TGTGCCAGTAGACCGGGACAGGGGGCGGATGAAAAACTGTTTTTT

V: TRBV20-1
D: .
J: TRBJ2-7
size: .
CDR3: CSARDSYEQYF
DNA: TGCAGTGCCCGAGATTCATACGAGCAGTACTTC

V: TRBV5-1
D: TRBD1
J: TRBJ1-2
size: few
CDR3: CASSLTIQGLGYTF
DNA: TGCGCCAGCAGCTTGACTATACAGGGGCTCGGCTACACCTTC

V: TRBV27
D: .
J: TRBJ2-7
size: .
CDR3: CASSSHSAQGLFEQYF
DNA: TGTGCCAGCAGTTCTCATAGTGCCCAGGGTTTGTTTGAGCAGTACTTC

V: TRBV7-2
D: TRBD2
J: TRBJ2-7
size: .
CDR3: CASSFTGTSASYEQYF
DNA: TGTGCCAGCAGCTTCACCGGGACTAGCGCTTCCTACGAGCAGTACTTC

V: TRBV3-1/TRBV3-2
D: TRBD2
J: TRBJ2-2
size: few
CDR3: CASSPRRREGVLREGLTGELFF
DNA: TGTGCCAGCAGCCCCCGGCGGCGGGAGGGCGTTCTCCGGGAGGGCCTCACCGGGGAGCTGTTTTTT

V: TRBV11-3
D: TRBD1
J: TRBJ2-2
size: few
CDR3: CASSPGQGTGELFF
DNA: TGTGCCAGCAGCCCGGGACAGGGCACCGGGGAGCTGTTTTTT

V: TRBV15
D: .
J: TRBJ2-2
size: few
CDR3: CATSREGVATGELFF
DNA: TGTGCCACCAGCAGGGAGGGGGTGGCCACCGGGGAGCTGTTTTTT

V: TRBV30
D: TRBD1
J: TRBJ1-5
size: .
CDR3: CAWGRQGARYSNQPQHF
DNA: TGTGCCTGGGGAAGACAGGGGGCTCGATATAGCAATCAGCCCCAGCATTTT

V: TRBV21-1
D: .
J: TRBJ1-1
size: .
CDR3: CASSKAGQVAGAEAFF
DNA: TGTGCCAGCAGCAAAGCGGGGCAGGTGGCAGGCGCTGAAGCTTTCTTT

V: TRBV2
D: .
J: TRBJ1-1
size: .
CDR3: CASSSRRALNTEAFF
DNA: TGTGCCAGCAGCTCCCGACGGGCTCTGAACACTGAAGCTTTCTTT

V: TRBV2
D: TRBD2
J: TRBJ2-3
size: .
CDR3: CASSTSGRDTQYF
DNA: TGTGCCAGCAGTACTAGCGGGAGAGATACGCAGTATTTT

V: TRBV5-1
D: .
J: TRBJ2-7
size: once
CDR3: CASSLETVPYEQYF
DNA: TGCGCCAGCAGCTTGGAGACAGTCCCCTACGAGCAGTACTTC

V: TRBV19
D: .
J: TRBJ1-2
size: .
CDR3: CASRAPGRLYGYTF
DNA: TGTGCCAGTAGAGCCCCGGGACGGCTCTATGGCTACACCTTC

V: TRBV19
D: .
J: TRBJ1-5
size: .
CDR3: CASTPLVGSNQPQHF
DNA: TGTGCCAGTACCCCCCTGGTGGGAAGCAATCAGCCCCAGCATTTT

V: TRBV28
D: .
J: TRBJ2-1
size: .
CDR3: CASSSIEGSSYNEQFF
DNA: TGTGCCAGCAGTTCCATAGAAGGCAGCTCCTACAATGAGCAGTTCTTC

V: TRBV7-3
D: .
J: TRBJ2-2
size: .
CDR3: CASSLTSVARAGELFF
DNA: TGTGCCAGCAGCTTAACGTCGGTAGCGAGGGCCGGGGAGCTGTTTTTT

V: TRBV5-5
D: .
J: TRBJ1-6
size: .
CDR3: CASSLMQNLDNSPLHF
DNA: TGTGCCAGCAGCTTGATGCAGAATCTCGATAATTCACCCCTCCACTTT

V: TRBV6-2/TRBV6-3
D: .
J: TRBJ2-7
size: few
CDR3: CASSYSSETYEQYF
DNA: TGTGCCAGCAGTTACTCGAGTGAAACCTACGAGCAGTACTTC

V: TRBV29-1
D: .
J: TRBJ2-7
size: .
CDR3: CSVGGGTYEQYF
DNA: TGCAGCGTTGGGGGCGGAACCTACGAGCAGTACTTC

V: TRBV5-4
D: TRBD2
J: TRBJ2-1
size: .
CDR3: CASSEGTTNYNEQFF
DNA: TGTGCCAGCAGCGAGGGGACTACTAACTACAATGAGCAGTTCTTC

V: TRBV6-2/TRBV6-3
D: .
J: TRBJ2-2
size: .
CDR3: CASSYGVWNTGELFF
DNA: TGTGCCAGCAGTTACGGTGTATGGAACACCGGGGAGCTGTTTTTT

V: TRBV7-2
D: .
J: TRBJ2-7
size: .
CDR3: CASSRDFAEQYF
DNA: TGTGCCAGCAGCAGGGACTTCGCGGAGCAGTACTTC

V: TRBV5-6
D: .
J: TRBJ1-4
size: .
CDR3: CASSLGQLNEKLFF
DNA: TGTGCCAGCAGCTTGGGACAGTTAAATGAAAAACTGTTTTTT

V: TRBV7-9
D: .
J: TRBJ2-4
size: .
CDR3: CASSLGGWRNPAKNIQYF
DNA: TGTGCCAGCAGCTTAGGGGGGTGGCGCAATCCAGCCAAAAACATTCAGTACTTC